These T cell receptor beta chains were read from a single sample in a study of cytomegalovirus exposure and HLA in healthy donors. Some clones are missing from TCRdb's copy, which holds only in-frame ones; the method was immunoSEQ multiplex PCR. The sample contains around 200,000 clones, about 80% of which appear only once. Sequenced sample: PBMCs. The receptors stem from a male donor in good health and CMV-seronegative. The CDR3 runs from the conserved cysteine through the conserved F or W. A D gene is named only where the DNA matches it firmly. Clone size is not always given. Where it is, it says once, few, many or a class for expanded clones.

D	V	size	J	CDR3	DNA
TRBD1	TRBV11-2	.	TRBJ1-2	CASSSQLQGAYYGYTF	TGTGCCAGCAGCTCGCAATTACAGGGGGCGTACTATGGCTACACCTTC
TRBD1	TRBV6-5	.	TRBJ2-7	CASSNTRTGQNF	TGTGCCAGCAGTAATACCCGGACAGGGCAAAACTTC
.	TRBV7-2	.	TRBJ2-1	CASSPTQREQFF	TGTGCCAGCAGTCCCACTCAGAGGGAGCAGTTCTTC
.	TRBV10-1	.	TRBJ2-7	CATWGDPGAYEQYF	TGCGCCACCTGGGGGGACCCTGGCGCCTACGAGCAGTACTTC
TRBD1	TRBV9	once	TRBJ1-2	CASKPQGADSYGYTF	TGTGCCAGCAAACCTCAGGGGGCGGATTCCTATGGCTACACCTTC
TRBD2	TRBV7-8	.	TRBJ2-2	CASSVGPGRAGELFF	TGTGCCAGCAGCGTAGGCCCCGGGAGGGCCGGGGAGCTGTTTTTT
.	TRBV29-1	few	TRBJ1-4	CSVSETGRAEKLFF	TGCAGCGTCTCCGAAACAGGGCGAGCTGAAAAACTGTTTTTT
TRBD1	TRBV2	.	TRBJ1-5	CASSAETGGNQPQHF	TGTGCCAGCAGTGCGGAGACAGGGGGGAATCAGCCCCAGCATTTT
.	TRBV7-2	.	TRBJ1-1	CASSQKQGTEAFF	TGTGCCAGCAGCCAAAAACAGGGAACTGAAGCTTTCTTT
.	TRBV18	.	TRBJ2-7	CASSPAGEEAYEQYF	TGTGCCAGCTCACCCGCAGGGGAAGAGGCCTACGAGCAGTACTTC
.	TRBV30	.	TRBJ1-2	CAYASQGRNGYTF	TGTGCCTATGCAAGTCAGGGGAGAAATGGCTACACCTTC
TRBD1	TRBV4-2	.	TRBJ1-1	CASSQARDRGLNTEAFF	TGTGCCAGCAGCCAAGCCAGGGACAGGGGACTGAACACTGAAGCTTTCTTT
.	TRBV4-2	.	TRBJ1-1	CASSQDWEGGSTEAFF	TGTGCCAGCAGCCAAGATTGGGAGGGGGGAAGCACTGAAGCTTTCTTT
.	TRBV4-3	.	TRBJ1-4	CASSQDPLDSEDEKLFF	TGCGCCAGCAGCCAAGATCCCCTCGACAGCGAGGATGAAAAACTGTTTTTT
TRBD1	TRBV27	.	TRBJ1-5	CASSLFGTAYSNQPQHF	TGTGCCAGCAGTCTCTTCGGGACAGCTTATAGCAATCAGCCCCAGCATTTT
TRBD1	TRBV4-2	.	TRBJ2-2	CASSQARGSDTGELFF	TGTGCCAGCAGCCAAGCCAGGGGGTCTGACACCGGGGAGCTGTTTTTT
TRBD1	TRBV2	.	TRBJ2-5	CASRASRTGQYF	TGTGCCAGCAGGGCGTCCCGGACAGGACAGTACTTC
.	TRBV14	.	TRBJ2-6	CASSQKALLPGSLSGANVLTF	TGTGCCAGCAGCCAAAAAGCCCTCCTCCCGGGGTCGCTATCTGGGGCCAACGTCCTGACTTTC
.	TRBV7-9	few	TRBJ1-6	CASSRTVYNSPLHF	TGTGCCAGCAGCCGGACAGTATATAATTCACCCCTCCACTTT
TRBD2	TRBV4-2	once	TRBJ2-7	CASSQEYPASGTAIRYEQYF	TGTGCCAGCAGCCAAGAGTACCCGGCTAGCGGGACCGCTATCAGGTACGAGCAGTACTTC
.	TRBV28	few	TRBJ1-4	CASSLAGVGGEKLFF	TGTGCCAGCAGTTTGGCGGGAGTGGGCGGTGAAAAACTGTTTTTT
TRBD1	TRBV11-3	.	TRBJ2-7	CASSLGTGPYEQYF	TGTGCCAGCAGCTTAGGGACAGGACCCTACGAGCAGTACTTC
TRBD2	TRBV9	.	TRBJ2-5	CASSVGTASGGQETQYF	TGTGCCAGCAGCGTAGGGACCGCTAGCGGGGGGCAAGAGACCCAGTACTTC
.	TRBV7-9	.	TRBJ1-5	CSSNKGGNQPQHF	TGTTCCAGCAACAAAGGGGGCAATCAGCCCCAGCATTTT
TRBD1	TRBV5-5	.	TRBJ2-3	CASSVDRGDTQYF	TGTGCCAGCAGCGTAGACAGGGGAGATACGCAGTATTTT
.	TRBV2	.	TRBJ2-2	CARRELAGQGTGELFF	TGTGCCAGGCGGGAACTAGCGGGACAGGGCACCGGGGAGCTGTTTTTT
.	TRBV27	.	TRBJ2-1	CASSFPGNEQFF	TGTGCCAGCAGTTTCCCCGGCAATGAGCAGTTCTTC
.	TRBV28	.	TRBJ1-1	CASSESGTQREAFF	TGTGCCAGCAGCGAATCCGGGACACAGCGTGAAGCTTTCTTT
TRBD2	TRBV5-4	.	TRBJ2-5	CASSSSGGARETQYF	TGTGCCAGCAGTTCTAGCGGGGGGGCCAGGGAGACCCAGTACTTC
.	TRBV4-1	.	TRBJ1-1	CASSSVAETPEAFF	TGCGCCAGCAGCTCCGTGGCCGAGACACCCGAAGCTTTCTTT
TRBD1	TRBV27	.	TRBJ2-7	CASTLTGGSYEQYF	TGTGCCAGCACTTTGACAGGGGGATCCTACGAGCAGTACTTC
TRBD2	TRBV9	.	TRBJ2-2	CASSESGGPSGELFF	TGTGCCAGCAGCGAATCGGGGGGGCCTTCCGGGGAGCTGTTTTTT
TRBD1	TRBV11-1	.	TRBJ2-7	CASSARTGRSTYEQYF	TGTGCCAGCAGCGCTCGGACAGGGCGTTCTACCTACGAGCAGTACTTC
.	TRBV5-6	once	TRBJ1-1	CASSLDGGGGIGAAFF	TGTGCCAGCAGCTTGGATGGGGGCGGAGGCATAGGTGCAGCTTTCTTT
.	TRBV7-9	.	TRBJ2-5	CASSLGRGWETQYF	TGTGCCAGCAGCTTAGGACGCGGATGGGAGACCCAGTACTTC
TRBD1	TRBV7-6	few	TRBJ1-1	CASSQQGLNTEAFF	TGTGCCAGCAGCCAACAGGGGTTGAACACTGAAGCTTTCTTT
TRBD2	TRBV10-3	.	TRBJ2-7	CAISDSTGLAGVDEQYF	TGTGCCATCAGTGATTCTACCGGACTAGCGGGAGTTGACGAGCAGTACTTC
TRBD1	TRBV15	.	TRBJ2-7	CATSRVRQGPLGEQYF	TGTGCCACCAGCAGGGTCCGACAGGGACCCTTAGGCGAGCAGTACTTC
.	TRBV5-1	.	TRBJ2-7	CASSSDLMAQYF	TGCGCCAGCAGTAGCGATCTAATGGCGCAGTACTTC
.	TRBV5-4	.	TRBJ1-4	CASSLRAGARGPTTNEKLFF	TGTGCCAGCAGCTTGAGGGCGGGGGCCAGGGGACCCACAACTAATGAAAAACTGTTTTTT
TRBD2	TRBV30	.	TRBJ2-7	CAWSETGGVYF	TGTGCCTGGAGTGAAACTGGGGGGGTGTACTTC
.	TRBV11-2	.	TRBJ2-1	CASSLSIGGSYNEQFF	TGTGCCAGCAGCTTAAGTATCGGAGGCTCCTACAATGAGCAGTTCTTC
.	TRBV4-3	.	TRBJ1-2	CASSQGAAANYGYTF	TGCGCCAGCAGCCAAGGGGCAGCAGCTAACTATGGCTACACCTTC
.	TRBV28	.	TRBJ1-2	CASSQGSGYTF	TGTGCCAGCAGTCAGGGCTCTGGCTACACCTTC
.	TRBV6-1	.	TRBJ1-2	CASREILTQNQRGYTF	TGTGCCAGCAGGGAAATCCTTACACAGAACCAACGTGGCTACACCTTC
.	TRBV6-6	.	TRBJ2-7	CASSYSRLDYYEQYF	TGTGCCAGCAGTTACTCGAGGCTAGATTACTACGAGCAGTACTTC
.	TRBV7-9	.	TRBJ2-3	CASSRGAGVDSNTQYF	TGTGCCAGCAGCAGAGGAGCAGGGGTAGATTCGAATACGCAGTATTTT
.	TRBV28	.	TRBJ1-1	CASSSGPRPTEAFF	TGTGCCAGCAGTTCCGGCCCGAGGCCGACTGAAGCTTTCTTT
TRBD1	TRBV19	.	TRBJ1-4	CASRTGTTNEKLFF	TGTGCCAGTAGGACAGGGACGACTAATGAAAAACTGTTTTTT
TRBD1	TRBV13	.	TRBJ1-1	CASSFPGTGGSTEAFF	TGTGCCAGCAGCTTCCCCGGGACAGGGGGATCCACTGAAGCTTTCTTT
TRBD2	TRBV9	once	TRBJ2-2	CASSVGLAGTGELFF	TGTGCCAGCAGCGTAGGTCTAGCGGGGACCGGGGAGCTGTTTTTT
.	TRBV11-1	.	TRBJ2-1	CASTGFDEQFF	TGTGCCAGCACAGGGTTCGATGAGCAGTTCTTC
TRBD1	TRBV6-1	.	TRBJ2-7	CASIIEQGGYEQYF	TGTGCCAGCATTATCGAACAGGGGGGCTACGAGCAGTACTTC
TRBD1	TRBV28	.	TRBJ2-7	CASSQPGTGSYERYF	TGTGCCAGCAGTCAGCCGGGGACAGGGTCCTACGAGCGGTACTTC
TRBD2	TRBV19	.	TRBJ2-3	CASRHTGGVTDTQYF	TGTGCCAGTCGGCATACGGGAGGTGTCACAGATACGCAGTATTTT